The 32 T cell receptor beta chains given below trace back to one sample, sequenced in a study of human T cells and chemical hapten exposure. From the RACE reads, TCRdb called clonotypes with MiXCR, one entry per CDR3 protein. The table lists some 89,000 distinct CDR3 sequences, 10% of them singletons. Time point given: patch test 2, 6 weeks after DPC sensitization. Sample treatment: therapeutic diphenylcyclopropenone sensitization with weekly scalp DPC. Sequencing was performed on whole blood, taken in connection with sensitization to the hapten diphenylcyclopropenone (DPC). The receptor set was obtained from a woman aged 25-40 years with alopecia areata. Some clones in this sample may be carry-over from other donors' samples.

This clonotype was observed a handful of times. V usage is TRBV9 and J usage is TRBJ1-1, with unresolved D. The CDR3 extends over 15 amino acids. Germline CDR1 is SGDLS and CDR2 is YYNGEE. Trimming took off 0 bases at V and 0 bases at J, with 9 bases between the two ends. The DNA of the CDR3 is TGTGCCAGCAGCGTAGCGCAAAGCATGAACACTGAAGCTTTCTTT. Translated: CASSVAQSMNTEAFF.

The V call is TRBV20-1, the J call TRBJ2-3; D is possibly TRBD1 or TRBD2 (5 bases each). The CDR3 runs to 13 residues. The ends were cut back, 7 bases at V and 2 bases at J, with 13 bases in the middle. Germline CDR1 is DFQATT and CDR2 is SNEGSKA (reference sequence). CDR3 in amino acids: CSVGDGSTDTQYF. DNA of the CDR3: TGCAGTGTCGGGGACGGCTCCACAGATACGCAGTATTTT.

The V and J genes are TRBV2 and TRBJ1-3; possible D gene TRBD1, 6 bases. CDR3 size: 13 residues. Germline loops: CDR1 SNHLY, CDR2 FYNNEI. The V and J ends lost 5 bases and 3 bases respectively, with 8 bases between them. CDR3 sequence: CASSPDSGNTIYF. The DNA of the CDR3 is TGTGCCAGCAGTCCGGACAGTGGAAACACCATATATTTT.

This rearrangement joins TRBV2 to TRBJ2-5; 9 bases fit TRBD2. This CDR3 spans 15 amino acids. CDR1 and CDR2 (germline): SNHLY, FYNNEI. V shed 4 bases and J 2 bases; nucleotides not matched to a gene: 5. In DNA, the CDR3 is TGTGCCAGCAGTGCCCTAGCGGGGACGCAAGAGACCCAGTACTTC. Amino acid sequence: CASSALAGTQETQYF.

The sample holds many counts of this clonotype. The CDR3 loop is CASTGSIGEKLFF. The DNA of the CDR3 is TGTGCCAGCACGGGCAGCATTGGCGAAAAACTGTTTTTT. This rearrangement joins TRBV2 to TRBJ1-4, with D unclear. Trimming cost V 7 bases and J 8 bases, with 14 bases left between them. The CDR3 totals 13 residues. Germline lookup yields CDR1 SNHLY and CDR2 FYNNEI.

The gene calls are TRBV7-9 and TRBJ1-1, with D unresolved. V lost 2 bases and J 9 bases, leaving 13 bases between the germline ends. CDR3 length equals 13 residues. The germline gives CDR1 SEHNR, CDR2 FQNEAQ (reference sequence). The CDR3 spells CASSLPGNSKAFF. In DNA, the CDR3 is TGTGCCAGCAGCTTACCCGGGAATTCGAAAGCTTTCTTT.

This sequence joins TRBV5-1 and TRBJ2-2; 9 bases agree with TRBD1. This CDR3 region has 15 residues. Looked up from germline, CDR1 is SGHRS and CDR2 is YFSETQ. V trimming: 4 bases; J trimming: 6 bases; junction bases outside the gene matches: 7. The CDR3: CASSPGTGIAGELFF. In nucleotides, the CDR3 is TGCGCCAGCAGCCCGGGGACAGGGATTGCCGGGGAGCTGTTTTTT.

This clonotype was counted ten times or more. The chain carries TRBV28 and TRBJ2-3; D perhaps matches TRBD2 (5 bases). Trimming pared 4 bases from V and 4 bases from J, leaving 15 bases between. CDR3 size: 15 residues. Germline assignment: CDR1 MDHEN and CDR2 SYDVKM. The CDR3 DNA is TGTGCCAGCAGTTCCTTGGTAACGGGATCAGATACGCAGTATTTT. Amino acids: CASSSLVTGSDTQYF.

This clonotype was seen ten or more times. DNA for the CDR3: TGTGCCAGCAGCGCCGGACGTGGAACTGAAGCTTTCTTT. It translates to CASSAGRGTEAFF. J is TRBJ1-1 and V is TRBV5-4; no firm D call. The V end lost 4 bases, the J end lost 5 bases, and 12 bases lay between the germline ends. Germline loops: CDR1 SGHNT, CDR2 YYREEE (reference sequence). This CDR3 comprises 13 residues.

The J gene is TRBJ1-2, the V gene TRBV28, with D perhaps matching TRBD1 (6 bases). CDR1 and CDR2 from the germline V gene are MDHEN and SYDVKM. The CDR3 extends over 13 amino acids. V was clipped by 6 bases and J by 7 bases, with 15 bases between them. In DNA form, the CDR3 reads TGTGCCAGCAGGTACGGGGGGCCGGCTGGCTACACCTTC. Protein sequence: CASRYGGPAGYTF.

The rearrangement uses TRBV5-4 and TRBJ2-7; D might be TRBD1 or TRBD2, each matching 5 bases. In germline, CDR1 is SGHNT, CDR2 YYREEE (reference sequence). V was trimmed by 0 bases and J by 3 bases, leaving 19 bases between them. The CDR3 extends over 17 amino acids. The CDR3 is CASSLARAGQTVYEQYF. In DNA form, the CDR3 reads TGTGCCAGCAGCTTGGCGAGGGCAGGGCAGACTGTCTACGAGCAGTACTTC. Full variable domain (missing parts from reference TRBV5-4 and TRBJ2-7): ETGVTQSPTHLIKTRGQQVTLRCSSQSGHNTVSWYQQALGQGPQFIFQYYREEENGRGNFPPRFSGLQFPNYSSELNVNALELDDSALYLCASSLARAGQTVYEQYFGPGTRLTVT.

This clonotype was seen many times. The CDR3 loop is CASSEPGEGQPQHF. In DNA form, the CDR3 reads TGTGCCAGCAGTGAGCCAGGGGAAGGGCAGCCCCAGCATTTT. This rearrangement joins TRBV25-1 to TRBJ1-5; D perhaps matches TRBD1 (6 bases). The germline V gene has CDR1 MGHDK and CDR2 SYGVNS. The CDR3 spans 14 residues. Trimming pared 3 bases from V and 7 bases from J, leaving 13 bases between.

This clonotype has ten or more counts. CDR3 in DNA: TGTGCCATCGGGGGCGAAGGGAGCCGTCAGTTCTTC. It yields the protein CAIGGEGSRQFF. This chain uses TRBV10-3 with TRBJ2-1; maybe TRBD1 (6 bases). V gave up 8 bases and J gave up 13 bases, with 18 bases separating them. The length of the CDR3 is 12 residues. The germline CDR1 and CDR2 sequences are ENHRY and SYGVKD.

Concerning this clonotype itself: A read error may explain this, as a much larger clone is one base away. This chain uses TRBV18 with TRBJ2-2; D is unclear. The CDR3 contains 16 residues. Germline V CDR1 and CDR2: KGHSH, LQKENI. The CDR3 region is CVSSPIGATSAGELFF. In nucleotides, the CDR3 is TGTGTCAGCTCACCAATTGGCGCTACATCCGCCGGGGAGCTGTTTTTT.

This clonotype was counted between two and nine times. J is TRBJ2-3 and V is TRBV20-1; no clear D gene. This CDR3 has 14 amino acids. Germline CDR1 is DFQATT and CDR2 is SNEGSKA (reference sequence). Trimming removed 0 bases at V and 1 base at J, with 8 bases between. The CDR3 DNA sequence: TGCAGTGCTAGAGATAGAACTGGCACAGATACGCAGTATTTT. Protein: CSARDRTGTDTQYF.

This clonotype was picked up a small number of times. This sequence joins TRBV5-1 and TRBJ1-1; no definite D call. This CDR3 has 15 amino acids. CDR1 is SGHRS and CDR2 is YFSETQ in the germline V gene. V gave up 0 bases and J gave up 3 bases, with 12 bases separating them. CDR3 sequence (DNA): TGCGCCAGCAGCTTGGCAGTAGGTGGGGACACTGAAGCTTTCTTT. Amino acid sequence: CASSLAVGGDTEAFF.

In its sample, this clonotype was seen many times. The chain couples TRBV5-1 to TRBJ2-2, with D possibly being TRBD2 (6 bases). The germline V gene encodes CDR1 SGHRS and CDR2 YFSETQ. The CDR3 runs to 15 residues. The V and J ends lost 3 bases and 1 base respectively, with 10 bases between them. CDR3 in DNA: TGCGCCAGCAGCTGGAGGGGAGAGAACACCGGGGAGCTGTTTTTT. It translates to CASSWRGENTGELFF.

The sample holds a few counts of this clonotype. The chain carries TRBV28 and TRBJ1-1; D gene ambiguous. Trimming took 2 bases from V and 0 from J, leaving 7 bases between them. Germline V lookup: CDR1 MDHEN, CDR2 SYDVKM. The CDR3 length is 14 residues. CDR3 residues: CASSLVTVNTEAFF. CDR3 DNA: TGTGCCAGCAGTTTAGTAACAGTGAACACTGAAGCTTTCTTT.

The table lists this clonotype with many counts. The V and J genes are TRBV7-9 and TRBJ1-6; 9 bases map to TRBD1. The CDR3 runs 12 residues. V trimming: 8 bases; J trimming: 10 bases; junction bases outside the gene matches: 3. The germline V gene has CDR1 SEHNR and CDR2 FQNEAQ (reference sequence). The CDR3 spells CASGQGSSPLHF. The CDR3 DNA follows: TGTGCCAGCGGACAGGGGTCCTCACCCCTCCACTTT.

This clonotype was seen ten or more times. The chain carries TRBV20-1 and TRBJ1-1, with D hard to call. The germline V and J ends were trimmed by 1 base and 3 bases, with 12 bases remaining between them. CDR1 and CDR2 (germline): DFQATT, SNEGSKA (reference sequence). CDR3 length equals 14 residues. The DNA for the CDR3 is TGCAGTGCTAGAGCGGGGATGTCAGACACTGAAGCTTTCTTT. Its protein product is CSARAGMSDTEAFF.

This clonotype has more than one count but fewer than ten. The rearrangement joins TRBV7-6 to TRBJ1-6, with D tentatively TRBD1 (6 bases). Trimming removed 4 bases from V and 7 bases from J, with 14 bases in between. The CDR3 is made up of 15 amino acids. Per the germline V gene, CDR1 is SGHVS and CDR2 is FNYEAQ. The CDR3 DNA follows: TGTGCCAGCAGCTCTGGAACAGGGAAAAATTCACCCCTCCACTTT. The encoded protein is CASSSGTGKNSPLHF.

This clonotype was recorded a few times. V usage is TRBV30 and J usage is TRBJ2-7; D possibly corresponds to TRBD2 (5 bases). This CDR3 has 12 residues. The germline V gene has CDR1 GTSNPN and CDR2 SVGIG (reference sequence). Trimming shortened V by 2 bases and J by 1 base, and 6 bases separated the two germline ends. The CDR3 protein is CAWSTGSYEQYF. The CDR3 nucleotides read TGTGCCTGGAGTACGGGATCCTACGAGCAGTACTTC.

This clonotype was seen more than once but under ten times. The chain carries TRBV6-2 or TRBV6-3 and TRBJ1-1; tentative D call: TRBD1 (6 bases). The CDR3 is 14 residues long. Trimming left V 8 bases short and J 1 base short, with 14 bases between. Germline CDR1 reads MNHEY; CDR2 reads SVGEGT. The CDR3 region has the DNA TGTGCCAGCGAGGACCTACAGGGGAACACTGAAGCTTTCTTT. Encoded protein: CASEDLQGNTEAFF.

The CDR3 loop is CASRGLAGDGEQFF. The CDR3 bases are TGTGCCAGTAGAGGACTAGCGGGGGATGGTGAGCAGTTCTTC. The genes are TRBV19 and TRBJ2-1; 13 bases match TRBD2. Losses at the gene ends were 6 bases for V and 9 bases for J; bases not matched to a gene: 5. CDR3 length equals 14 residues. Germline lookup yields CDR1 LNHDA and CDR2 SQIVND (reference sequence).

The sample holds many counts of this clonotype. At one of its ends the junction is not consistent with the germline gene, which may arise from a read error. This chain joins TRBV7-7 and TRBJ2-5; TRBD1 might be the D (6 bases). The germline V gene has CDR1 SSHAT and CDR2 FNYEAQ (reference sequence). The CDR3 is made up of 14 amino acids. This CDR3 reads CASSFTGTQETQYF. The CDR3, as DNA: TGTGCTAGCAGCTTTACAGGGACCCAAGAGACCCAGTACTTC.

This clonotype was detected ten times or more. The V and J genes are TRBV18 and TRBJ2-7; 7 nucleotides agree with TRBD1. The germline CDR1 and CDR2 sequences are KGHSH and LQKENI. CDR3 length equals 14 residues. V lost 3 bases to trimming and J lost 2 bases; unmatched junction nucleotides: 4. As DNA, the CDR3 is TGTGCCAGCTCACCCGGGACAGTGACCTACGAGCAGTACTTC. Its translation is CASSPGTVTYEQYF.

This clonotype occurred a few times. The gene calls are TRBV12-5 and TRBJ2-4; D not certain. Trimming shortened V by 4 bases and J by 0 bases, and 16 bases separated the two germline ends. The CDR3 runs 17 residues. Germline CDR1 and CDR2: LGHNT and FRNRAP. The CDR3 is CASGSGPNTLAKNIQYF. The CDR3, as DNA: TGTGCTAGTGGTTCGGGCCCCAATACTTTAGCCAAAAACATTCAGTACTTC.

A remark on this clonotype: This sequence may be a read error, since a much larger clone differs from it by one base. The DNA of the CDR3 is TGCGCCAGCAGCTTTAGGACCTTTCTCAATGAGCAGTTCTTC. Amino acids: CASSFRTFLNEQFF. The rearrangement joins TRBV5-1 to TRBJ2-1; D remains ambiguous. Trimming removed 2 bases at V and 6 bases at J, with 12 bases between. This CDR3 contains 14 residues. Germline assignment: CDR1 SGHRS and CDR2 YFSETQ.

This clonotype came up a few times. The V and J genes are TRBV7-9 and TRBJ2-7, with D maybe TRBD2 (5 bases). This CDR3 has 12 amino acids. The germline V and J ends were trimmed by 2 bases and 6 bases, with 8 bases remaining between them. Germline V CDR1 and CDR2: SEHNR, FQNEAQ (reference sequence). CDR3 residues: CASSLRGGEQYF. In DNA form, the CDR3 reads TGTGCCAGCAGCTTACGAGGAGGCGAGCAGTACTTC.

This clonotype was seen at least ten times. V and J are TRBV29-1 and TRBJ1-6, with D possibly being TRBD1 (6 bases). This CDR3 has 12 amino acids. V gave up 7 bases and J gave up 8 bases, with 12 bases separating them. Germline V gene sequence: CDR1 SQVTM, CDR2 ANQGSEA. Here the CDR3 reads CSGNRVYSPLHF. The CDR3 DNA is TGCAGCGGGAACAGGGTGTATTCACCCCTCCACTTT. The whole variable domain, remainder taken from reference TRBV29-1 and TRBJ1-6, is SAVISQKPSRDICQRGTSLTIQCQVDSQVTMMFWYRQQPGQSLTLIATANQGSEATYESGFVIDKFPISRPNLTFSTLTVSNMSPEDSSIYLCSGNRVYSPLHFGNGTRLTVT.

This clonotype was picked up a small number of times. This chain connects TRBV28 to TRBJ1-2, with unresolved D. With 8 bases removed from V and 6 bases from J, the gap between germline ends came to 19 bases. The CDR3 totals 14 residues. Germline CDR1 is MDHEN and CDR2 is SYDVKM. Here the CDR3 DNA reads TGTGCCAGCGTGAGTAATCCCGCGCGGAATGGCTACACCTTC. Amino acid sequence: CASVSNPARNGYTF.

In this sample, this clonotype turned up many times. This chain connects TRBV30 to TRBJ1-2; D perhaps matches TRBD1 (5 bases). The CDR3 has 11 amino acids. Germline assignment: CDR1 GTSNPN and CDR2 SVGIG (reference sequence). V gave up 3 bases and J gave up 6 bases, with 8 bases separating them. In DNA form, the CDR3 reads TGTGCCTGGAGCCAGGGTGATGGCTACACCTTC. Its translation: CAWSQGDGYTF.